This record covers a single T cell receptor (beta chain). This sample was taken from a study of spatial heterogeneity in lung cancer. Deletions cut 5 bases from V and 1 base from J, with 12 bases between. The CDR3 has 15 amino acids. Germline V gives CDR1 MNHEY, CDR2 SMNVEV (reference sequence). This sample's time point: blood at routine non-recurrence follow-up after resection. Frozen PBMC, nontumor lung or tumor provided whole RNA, which was sequenced unsorted. A unique molecular identifier was attached to every TCR cDNA molecule. TCRdb reanalysed the 5' RACE reads using MiXCR and keeps one entry per CDR3 protein. The table includes some 10,000 distinct CDR3 sequences, around 23% detected once.

The chain joins TRBV27 to TRBJ1-5; D unresolved. The receptor comes from a male donor with early-stage non-small cell lung cancer. The sample was PBMCs, taken at follow-up. CDR3 residues: CASSRSGVSNQPQHF. For the CDR3, the DNA is TGTGCCAGCAGTCGCAGCGGGGTCAGCAATCAGCCCCAGCATTTT.